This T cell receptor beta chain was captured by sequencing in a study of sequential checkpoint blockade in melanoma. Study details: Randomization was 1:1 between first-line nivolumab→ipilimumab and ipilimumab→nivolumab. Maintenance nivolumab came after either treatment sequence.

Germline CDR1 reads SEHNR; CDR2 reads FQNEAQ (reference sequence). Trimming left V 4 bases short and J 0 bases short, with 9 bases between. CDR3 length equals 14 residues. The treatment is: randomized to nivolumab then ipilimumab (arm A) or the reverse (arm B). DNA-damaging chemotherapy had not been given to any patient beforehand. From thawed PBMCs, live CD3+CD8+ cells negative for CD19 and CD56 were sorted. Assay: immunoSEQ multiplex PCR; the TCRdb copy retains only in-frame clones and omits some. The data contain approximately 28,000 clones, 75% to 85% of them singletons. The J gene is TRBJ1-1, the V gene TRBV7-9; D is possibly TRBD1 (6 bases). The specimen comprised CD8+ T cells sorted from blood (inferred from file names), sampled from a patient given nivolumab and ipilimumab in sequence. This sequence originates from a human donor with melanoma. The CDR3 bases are TGTGCCAGCAGCTCAGGACAGATGAACACTGAAGCTTTCTTT. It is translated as CASSSGQMNTEAFF.